This T cell receptor (beta chain) stems from a study of preoperative IRX-2 immunotherapy in early breast cancer. Sequencing used immunoSEQ multiplex PCR; TCRdb keeps in-frame clones, though not all of them. The sample has roughly 43,000 clones; around 96% are singletons. Treatment defined: preoperative locoregional IRX-2 cytokine immunotherapy. This phase Ib study tested locoregional IRX-2 cytokine immunotherapy given before surgery. V was trimmed by 2 bases and J by 3 bases, leaving 7 bases between them. The CDR3 extends over 13 amino acids. Germline CDR1 is MNHNS and CDR2 is SASEGT. The source was tumor tissue, collected after IRX-2 immunotherapy. The sequence came from a human donor with breast cancer. The rearrangement links TRBV6-1 to TRBJ1-2; no reliable D call. CDR3 residues: CASSERADYGYTF. The CDR3 bases are TGTGCCAGCAGTGAAAGGGCGGACTATGGCTACACCTTC.